This T cell receptor (beta chain) was obtained from a study of T cell responses to AZD1222 COVID-19 vaccine. Broader study findings: Spike-specific TCR breadth and depth both grew after two AZD1222 doses. Seropositive status at baseline applied to only a handful of AZD1222 recipients. Nearly half of spike-specific TCRs reportedly target unmutated variant regions.

TCRdb keeps only in-frame clones here, not all; method: immunoSEQ multiplex PCR. The sample records more than 150,000 clones, 85% to 95% being singletons. Note on this clone: The antigen is not known.

The receptor's source is an adult in good health. The material sequenced was peripheral blood, taken on day 0 of AZD1222 vaccination.

CDR3 protein: CASLGHPNTEAFF. The CDR3 bases are TGCGCCAGCTTGGGACATCCGAACACTGAAGCTTTCTTT. The chain couples TRBV5-1 to TRBJ1-1; D may be TRBD1 (6 bases). The germline V and J ends were trimmed by 7 bases and 1 base, with 11 bases remaining between them. Germline V gene sequence: CDR1 SGHRS, CDR2 YFSETQ. The CDR3 loop spans 13 amino acids. Using reference TRBV5-1 and TRBJ1-1 for the parts outside the CDR3, the full variable domain is KAGVTQTPRYLIKTRGQQVTLSCSPISGHRSVSWYQQTPGQGLQFLFEYFSETQRNKGNFPGRFSGRQFSNSRSEMNVSTLELGDSALYLCASLGHPNTEAFFGQGTRLTVV.